This T cell receptor (beta chain) was captured in a study of blood T cells in healthy people across ages. It was with a sample-barcoded 5' primer and a J-beta primer mix that a second PCR of roughly 6 to 11 cycles was run. A template-switch adaptor with 12 random nucleotides tagged each cDNA molecule. Each CDR3 protein gets one entry after TCRdb re-called the 5' RACE reads with MiXCR. The sample includes around 670,000 distinct CDR3 sequences, roughly 31% of them seen just once. This clonotype was counted many times. What it binds is not known. V lost 1 base and J 0 bases, leaving 16 bases between the germline ends. The CDR3 loop spans 16 amino acids. In germline, CDR1 is DFQATT, CDR2 SNEGSKA (reference sequence). Study results and limitations: Donor CMV status was unknown, possibly confounding expanded clonotype changes. More naive CD4+ cells and higher diversity were found in long-lived than in aged donors. Diversity of TCR beta per million T cells declined in a roughly linear way with age.

This chain links TRBV20-1 with TRBJ2-7, with D maybe TRBD1 (6 bases). The receptor comes from a woman over 75 in good health. The sequencing input was blood. In DNA, the CDR3 is TGCAGTGCTAGAGCTCTAACAGGGTTGAGCTCCTACGAGCAGTACTTC. Translating gives CSARALTGLSSYEQYF.